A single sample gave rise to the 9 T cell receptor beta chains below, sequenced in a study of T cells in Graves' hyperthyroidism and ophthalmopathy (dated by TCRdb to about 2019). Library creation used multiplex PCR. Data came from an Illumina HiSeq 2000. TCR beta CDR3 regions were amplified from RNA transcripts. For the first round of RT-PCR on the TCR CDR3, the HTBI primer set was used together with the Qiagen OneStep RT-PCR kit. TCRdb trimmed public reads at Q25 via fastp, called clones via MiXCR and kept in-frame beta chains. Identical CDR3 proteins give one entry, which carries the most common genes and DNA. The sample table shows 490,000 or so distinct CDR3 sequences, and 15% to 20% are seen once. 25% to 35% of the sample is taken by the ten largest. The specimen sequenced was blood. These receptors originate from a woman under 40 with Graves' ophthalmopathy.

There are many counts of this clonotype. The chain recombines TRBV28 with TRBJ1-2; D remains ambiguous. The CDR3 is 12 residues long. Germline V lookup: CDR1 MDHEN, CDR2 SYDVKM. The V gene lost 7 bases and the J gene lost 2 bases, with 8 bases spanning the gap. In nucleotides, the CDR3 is TGTGCCAGCACGGTGGGGAACTATGGCTACACCTTC. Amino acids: CASTVGNYGYTF.

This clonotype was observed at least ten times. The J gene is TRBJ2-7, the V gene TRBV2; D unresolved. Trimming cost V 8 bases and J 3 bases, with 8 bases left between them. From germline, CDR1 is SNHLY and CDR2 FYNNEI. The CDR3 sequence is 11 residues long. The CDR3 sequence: CASLRIYEQYF. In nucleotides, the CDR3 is TGTGCCAGCTTACGGATCTACGAGCAGTACTTC.

The CDR3 sequence is CASSYGLADEQFF. In nucleotides, the CDR3 is TGTGCCAGCAGTTACGGACTAGCGGACGAGCAGTTCTTC. The V gene is TRBV6-2 or TRBV6-3, the J gene TRBJ2-1, with TRBD2 identical over 10 bases. Germline assignment: CDR1 MNHEY and CDR2 SVGEGT. V trimming: 2 bases; J trimming: 10 bases; junction bases outside the gene matches: 2. This CDR3 has 13 amino acids.

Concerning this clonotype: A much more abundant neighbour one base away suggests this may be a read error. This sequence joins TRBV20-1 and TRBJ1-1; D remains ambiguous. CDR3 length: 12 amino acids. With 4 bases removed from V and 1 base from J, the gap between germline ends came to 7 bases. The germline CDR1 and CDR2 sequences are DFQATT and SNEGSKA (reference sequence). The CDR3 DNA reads TGCAGTGCTAAGGTACAGAACACTGAAGCTTTCTTT. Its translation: CSAKVQNTEAFF.

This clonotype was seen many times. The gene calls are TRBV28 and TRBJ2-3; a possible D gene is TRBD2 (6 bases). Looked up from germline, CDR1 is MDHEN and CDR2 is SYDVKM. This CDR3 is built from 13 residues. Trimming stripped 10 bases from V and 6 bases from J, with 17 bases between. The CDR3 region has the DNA TGTGCCATCCCCGGGGGAGGCCTCGATACGCAGTATTTT. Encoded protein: CAIPGGGLDTQYF.

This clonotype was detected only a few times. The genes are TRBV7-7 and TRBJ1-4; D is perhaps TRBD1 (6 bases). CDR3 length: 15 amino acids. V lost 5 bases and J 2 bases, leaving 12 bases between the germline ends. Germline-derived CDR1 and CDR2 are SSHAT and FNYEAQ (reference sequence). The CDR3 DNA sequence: TGTGCCAGCAGCCCCTCCCAGGGGACTAATGAAAAACTGTTTTTT. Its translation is CASSPSQGTNEKLFF.

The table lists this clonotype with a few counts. The CDR3 sequence: CASSGPPGGGGEQFF. The DNA of the CDR3 is TGCGCCAGCAGCGGCCCCCCAGGTGGGGGGGGCGAGCAGTTCTTC. The chain recombines TRBV5-1 with TRBJ2-1; D might be TRBD2 (7 bases). CDR1 is SGHRS, CDR2 YFSETQ, per germline. This CDR3 region has 15 residues. The V end lost 4 bases, the J end lost 10 bases, and 21 bases lay between the germline ends.

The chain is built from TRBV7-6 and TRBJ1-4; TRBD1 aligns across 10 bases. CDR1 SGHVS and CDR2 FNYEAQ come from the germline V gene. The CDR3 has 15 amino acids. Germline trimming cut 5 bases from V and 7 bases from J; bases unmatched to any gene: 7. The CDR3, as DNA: TGTGCCAGCAGCCCAGGGACAGGGGAGGGTGAAAAACTGTTTTTT. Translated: CASSPGTGEGEKLFF.

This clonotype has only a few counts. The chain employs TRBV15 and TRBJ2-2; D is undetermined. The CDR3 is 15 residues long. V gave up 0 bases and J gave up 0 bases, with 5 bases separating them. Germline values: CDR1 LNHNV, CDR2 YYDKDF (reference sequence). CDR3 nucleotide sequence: TGTGCCACCAGCAGAGAACCTGCGAACACCGGGGAGCTGTTTTTT. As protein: CATSREPANTGELFF.